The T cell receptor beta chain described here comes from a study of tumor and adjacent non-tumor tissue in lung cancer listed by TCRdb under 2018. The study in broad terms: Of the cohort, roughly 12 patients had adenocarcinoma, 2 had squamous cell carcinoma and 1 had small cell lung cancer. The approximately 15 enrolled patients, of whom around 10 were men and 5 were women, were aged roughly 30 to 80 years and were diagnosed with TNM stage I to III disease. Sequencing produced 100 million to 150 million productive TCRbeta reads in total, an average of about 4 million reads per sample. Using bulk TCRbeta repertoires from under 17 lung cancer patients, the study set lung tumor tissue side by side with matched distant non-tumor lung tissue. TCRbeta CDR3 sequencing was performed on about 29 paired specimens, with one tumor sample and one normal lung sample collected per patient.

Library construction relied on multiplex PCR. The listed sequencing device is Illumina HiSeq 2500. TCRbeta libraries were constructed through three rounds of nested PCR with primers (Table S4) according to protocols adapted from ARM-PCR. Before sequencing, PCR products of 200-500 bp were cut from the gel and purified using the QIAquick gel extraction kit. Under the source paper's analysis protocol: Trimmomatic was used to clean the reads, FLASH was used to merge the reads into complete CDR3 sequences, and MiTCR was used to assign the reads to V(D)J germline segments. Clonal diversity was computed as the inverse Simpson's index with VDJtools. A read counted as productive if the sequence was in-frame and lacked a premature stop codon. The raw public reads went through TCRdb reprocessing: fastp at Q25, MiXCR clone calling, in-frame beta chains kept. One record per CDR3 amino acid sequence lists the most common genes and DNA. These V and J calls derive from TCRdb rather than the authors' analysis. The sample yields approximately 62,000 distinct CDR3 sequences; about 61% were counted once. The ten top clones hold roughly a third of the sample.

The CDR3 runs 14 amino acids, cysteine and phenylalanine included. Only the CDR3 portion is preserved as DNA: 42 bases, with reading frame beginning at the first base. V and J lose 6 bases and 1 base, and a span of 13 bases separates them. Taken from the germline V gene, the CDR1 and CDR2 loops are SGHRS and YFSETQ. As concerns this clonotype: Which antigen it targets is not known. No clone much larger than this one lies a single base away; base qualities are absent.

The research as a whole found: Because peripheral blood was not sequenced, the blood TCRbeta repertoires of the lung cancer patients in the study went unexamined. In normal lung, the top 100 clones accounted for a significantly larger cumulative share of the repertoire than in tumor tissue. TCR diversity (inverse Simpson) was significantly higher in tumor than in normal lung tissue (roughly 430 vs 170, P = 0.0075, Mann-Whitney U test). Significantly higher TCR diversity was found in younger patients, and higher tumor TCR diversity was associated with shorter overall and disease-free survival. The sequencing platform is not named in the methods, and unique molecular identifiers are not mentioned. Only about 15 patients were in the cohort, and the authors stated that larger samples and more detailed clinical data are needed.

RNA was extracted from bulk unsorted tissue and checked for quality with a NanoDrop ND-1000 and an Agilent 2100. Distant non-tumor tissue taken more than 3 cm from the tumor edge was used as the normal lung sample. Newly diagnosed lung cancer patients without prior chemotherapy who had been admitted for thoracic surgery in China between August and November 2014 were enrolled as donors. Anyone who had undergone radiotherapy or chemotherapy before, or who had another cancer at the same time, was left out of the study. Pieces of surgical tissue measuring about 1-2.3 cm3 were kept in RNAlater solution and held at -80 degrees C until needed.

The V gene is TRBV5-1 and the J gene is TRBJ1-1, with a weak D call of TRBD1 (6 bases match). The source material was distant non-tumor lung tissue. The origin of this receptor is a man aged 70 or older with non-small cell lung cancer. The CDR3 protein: CASKGDGRNTEAFF. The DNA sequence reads TGCGCCAGCAAGGGGGACGGTAGGAACACTGAAGCTTTCTTT.